This T cell receptor beta chain was profiled in a study of shared clonotypes between healthy human individuals. Study conclusions and caveats: Rarefaction indicated that sorted-subset sequencing remained incomplete although depth was large. Memory subsets had estimated richness that was generally smaller than that of naive subsets.

V shed 0 bases, J shed 8 bases, and the junction held 11 bases outside the gene matches. This CDR3 comprises 17 residues. The V gene's germline CDR1 is SGDLS and CDR2 YYNGEE. Assay: immunoSEQ multiplex PCR; the TCRdb copy retains only in-frame clones and omits some. The sample has over 2 million clones, 92% seen once. About this clone: The antigen is undetermined.

The rearrangement links TRBV9 to TRBJ2-2, with 9 bases matching TRBD2. Sequencing used naive CD4+ T cells from PBMCs. The subset here: CD45RA+ positively selected. This TCR was sampled from a man younger than 35 in good health. Some clones in this sample may be carry-over from other donors' samples. CDR3 nucleotide sequence: TGTGCCAGCAGCGTAGGGTCGGGGACTAGCCAAAGGGGGGAGCTGTTTTTT. Translated: CASSVGSGTSQRGELFF.